The 18 T cell receptor beta chains reported below all come from one sample, sequenced in a study of low-dose radiotherapy and immunotherapy resistance in tumors. Primers targeting TRAV and TRBV primed first-strand cDNA, covering alpha and beta chains. With a constant-region primer and a V-primer adapter, TCRs were subjected to roughly 20 PCR cycles of amplification. TCRdb fed the reads into MiXCR, producing one record per CDR3 protein. The sample consists of about 89,000 distinct CDR3 sequences, roughly a tenth of them appearing once. Documented time point: before trial treatment. Specimen: PBMCs, collected before treatment. The receptors here all came from a male donor with prostate cancer.

This clonotype was seen more than once but under ten times. The rearrangement uses TRBV30 and TRBJ2-6; 8 bases match TRBD1. The CDR3 is 14 amino acids. Trimming took 8 bases from V and 4 from J; bases not matched to a gene: 7. The germline gives CDR1 GTSNPN, CDR2 SVGIG (reference sequence). Here the CDR3 reads CAGQGADGANVLTF. DNA for the CDR3: TGTGCCGGTCAGGGGGCGGACGGGGCCAACGTCCTGACTTTC.

Many counts were recorded for this clonotype. The chain employs TRBV19 and TRBJ2-1; 11 bases fit TRBD1. Germline trimming cut 2 bases from V and 10 bases from J; bases unmatched to any gene: 10. This CDR3 has 16 residues. From germline, CDR1 is LNHDA and CDR2 SQIVND (reference sequence). DNA for the CDR3: TGTGCCAGTAGTATATCTTTGGGACAGGGGGTTTGGGAGCAGTTCTTC. As protein: CASSISLGQGVWEQFF.

This clonotype was seen many times. This chain connects TRBV21-1 to TRBJ1-5; the table's D call, TRBD1, was not checked against the DNA. TRBV21-1 is a listed pseudogene. This CDR3 spans 17 amino acids. CDR3 residues: CASTKTPPVGSNQPQHF. DNA for the CDR3: TGTGCCAGCACCAAGACCCCCCCAGTGGGAAGCAATCAGCCCCAGCATTTT.

This clonotype appeared a few times. The J gene is TRBJ1-2, the V gene TRBV7-2; possible D gene TRBD1, 5 bases. Between the trimmed V and J ends, which lost 0 bases and 3 bases, there was a span of 11 bases. From germline, CDR1 is SGHTA and CDR2 FQGNSA. The CDR3 consists of 15 residues. This chain's CDR3 is CASSLASQGYYGYTF. The CDR3 nucleotides are TGTGCCAGCAGCTTAGCTTCCCAGGGCTACTATGGCTACACCTTC.

At least ten counts were recorded for this clonotype. The V gene is TRBV20-1, the J gene TRBJ2-7; 13 positions match TRBD2. The V gene's germline CDR1 is DFQATT and CDR2 SNEGSKA (reference sequence). This CDR3 region has 15 residues. Trimming took 6 bases from V and 5 from J; bases not matched to a gene: 10. CDR3 residues: CSAETGLAGAHEQYF. The CDR3, as DNA: TGCAGTGCCGAAACAGGACTAGCGGGAGCCCACGAGCAGTACTTC.

This clonotype was counted ten times or more. V usage is TRBV6-5 and J usage is TRBJ2-7, with a possible D match to TRBD1 (5 bases). This CDR3 comprises 16 residues. V shed 5 bases and J shed 5 bases, with 22 bases lying between them. Germline lookup yields CDR1 MNHEY and CDR2 SVGAGI. The CDR3 is CASSRHLRAGSNEQYF. As DNA, the CDR3 is TGTGCCAGCAGTCGTCACCTTAGAGCAGGGTCCAACGAGCAGTACTTC.

This clonotype has ten or more counts. The J gene is TRBJ2-1, the V gene TRBV10-3, with a possible D match to TRBD2 (5 bases). Trimming stripped 3 bases from V and 8 bases from J, with 8 bases between. The CDR3 is made up of 12 amino acids. The germline CDR1 and CDR2 sequences are ENHRY and SYGVKD. The DNA for the CDR3 is TGTGCCATCAGTGACCCCGGGGATGAGCAGTTCTTC. It encodes CAISDPGDEQFF.

The chain combines TRBV5-1 with TRBJ2-2, with D uncertain. This CDR3 has 14 residues. The germline CDR1 and CDR2 sequences are SGHRS and YFSETQ. V was trimmed by 0 bases and J by 6 bases, leaving 9 bases between them. The CDR3 DNA reads as TGCGCCAGCAGCTTGGCGCCGGTAGCCGGGGAGCTGTTTTTT. This codes for CASSLAPVAGELFF.

In its sample, this clonotype was seen many times. The V and J genes are TRBV5-1 and TRBJ2-7, with 12 bases aligning to TRBD1. CDR3 length: 15 amino acids. CDR1 SGHRS and CDR2 YFSETQ come from the germline V gene. The trim removed 0 bases at V and 7 bases at J, leaving 5 bases unmatched. CDR3 sequence: CASSLEGQGAREQYF. CDR3 nucleotides: TGCGCCAGCAGCTTGGAGGGACAGGGGGCGCGGGAGCAGTACTTC.

The table lists this clonotype with many counts. The J gene is TRBJ2-1, the V gene TRBV7-2, with D maybe TRBD2 (5 bases). The length of the CDR3 is 16 residues. The V gene's germline CDR1 is SGHTA and CDR2 FQGNSA. V was clipped by 1 base and J by 7 bases, with 17 bases between them. The CDR3 DNA sequence: TGTGCCAGCAGCTTAGAATCTAGCTCTCCTCTAAATGAGCAGTTCTTC. It specifies CASSLESSSPLNEQFF.

At least ten counts were recorded for this clonotype. This chain joins TRBV5-5 and TRBJ1-5; no definite D call. Between the trimmed V and J ends, which lost 0 bases and 0 bases, there was a span of 10 bases. The germline gives CDR1 SGHKS, CDR2 YYEKEE (reference sequence). This CDR3 is built from 16 residues. CDR3 DNA: TGTGCCAGCAGCTTGGAGGCAGGAGTTAGCAATCAGCCCCAGCATTTT. It yields the protein CASSLEAGVSNQPQHF.

On this clonotype itself: Compared with germline, one end of the junction differs, possibly owing to a read error. The chain employs TRBV18 and TRBJ2-1, with D perhaps matching TRBD1 (6 bases). Germline CDR1 is KGHSH and CDR2 is LQKENI. The CDR3 consists of 15 residues. CDR3 DNA: TGTGTCAGCTCTCTGTTCCGGGACACCTTCTACGAGCAGTTCTTC. This gives the protein CVSSLFRDTFYEQFF. Supplemented by reference TRBV18 and TRBJ2-1, the full variable domain reads NAGVMQNPRHLVRRRGQEARLRCSPMKGHSHVYWYRQLPEEGLKFMVYLQKENIIDESGMPKERFSAEFPKEGPSILRIQQVVRGDSAAYFCVSSLFRDTFYEQFFGPGTRLTVL.

This clonotype was counted ten times or more. This sequence joins TRBV11-2 and TRBJ1-4; unclear D gene. There are 17 residues in the CDR3. V lost 1 base and J 2 bases, leaving 14 bases between the germline ends. Germline CDR1 SGHAT, CDR2 FQNNGV. In DNA form, the CDR3 reads TGTGCCAGCAGCTTAGTAGCGGGGAGGAGGACTAATGAAAAACTGTTTTTT. Translated, it gives CASSLVAGRRTNEKLFF.

This clonotype occurred many times. The chain joins TRBV6-5 to TRBJ1-1; 9 nucleotides agree with TRBD1. Germline loops: CDR1 MNHEY, CDR2 SVGAGI. The CDR3 loop spans 15 amino acids. With V trimmed by 7 bases and J by 4 bases, 10 bases remained unmatched. CDR3 residues: CASTDGTGSTTEAFF. As DNA, the CDR3 is TGTGCCAGCACCGATGGGACAGGGTCGACCACTGAAGCTTTCTTT.

The CDR3: CASSLNAAYEQYF. In DNA form, the CDR3 reads TGTGCCAGCAGTTTAAATGCCGCGTACGAGCAGTACTTC. The genes are TRBV28 and TRBJ2-7; no clear D. The germline V and J ends were trimmed by 2 bases and 4 bases, with 9 bases remaining between them. The V gene's germline CDR1 is MDHEN and CDR2 SYDVKM. This CDR3 is 13 amino acids long.

This clonotype was detected many times. The chain uses TRBV4-2 and TRBJ1-2; D perhaps matches TRBD1 (6 bases). V lost 1 base, J lost 6 bases, and 9 bases lay in between. The CDR3 contains 13 residues. Germline V CDR1 and CDR2: LGHNA, YNFKEQ. The CDR3 DNA is TGTGCCAGCAGCCAAGGGGGGCAGGATGGCTACACCTTC. Protein product: CASSQGGQDGYTF.

This clonotype has only a few counts. This may come from a read error, since a much larger clone is one base off. The chain carries TRBV7-9 and TRBJ2-1; tentative D call: TRBD1 (6 bases). Germline V gives CDR1 SEHNR, CDR2 FQNEAQ (reference sequence). Between the trimmed V and J ends, which lost 6 bases and 5 bases, there was a span of 11 bases. CDR3 size: 13 residues. The CDR3 is CASRRGGNNEQFF. For the CDR3, the DNA is TGTGCCAGCAGGCGAGGGGGTAACAATGAGCAGTTCTTC.

At least ten counts were recorded for this clonotype. The chain joins TRBV29-1 to TRBJ2-7; 7 nucleotides line up with TRBD2. The junction had 5 bases not matched to a gene; V was cut back by 6 bases and J by 6 bases. This CDR3 comprises 11 residues. CDR1 SQVTM and CDR2 ANQGSEA come from the germline V gene. The CDR3 reads CSVNSGGEQYF. Written as DNA, the CDR3 is TGCAGCGTAAATTCGGGGGGCGAGCAGTACTTC.